These 32 T cell receptor beta chains came from one sample sequenced in a study of shared clonotypes between healthy human individuals. Profiled with immunoSEQ multiplex PCR; TCRdb holds only in-frame clones, not every one. The table includes 1.6 million or so clones, around 97% detected once. Sequences were obtained from naive CD4+ T cells sorted from blood. Subset noted: CD45RA+ positively selected. All receptors derive from a young man in good health.

This clone is a singleton in its sample. The chain employs TRBV5-1 and TRBJ2-7; D remains unclear. The length of the CDR3 is 16 residues. The V and J ends lost 4 bases and 3 bases respectively, with 20 bases between them. Germline V lookup: CDR1 SGHRS, CDR2 YFSETQ. The CDR3 is CASSPPLGPQHYEQYF. The DNA for the CDR3 is TGCGCCAGCAGCCCCCCGCTAGGTCCTCAACACTACGAGCAGTACTTC.

The chain employs TRBV19 and TRBJ2-1, with D perhaps TRBD2 (7 bases). The CDR3 is 18 residues long. Trimming stripped 2 bases from V and 6 bases from J, with 23 bases between. Germline V CDR1 and CDR2: LNHDA, SQIVND (reference sequence). The CDR3 DNA sequence: TGTGCCAGTAGTATATTTGGAGGGTTAAGGGGGAGGGGCAATGAGCAGTTCTTC. It codes for CASSIFGGLRGRGNEQFF.

This chain uses TRBV5-8 with TRBJ1-1; D is undetermined. This CDR3 comprises 13 residues. Germline V lookup: CDR1 SGHTS, CDR2 YDEGEE. V was cut by 0 bases and J by 5 bases, with 8 bases left in between. CDR3 region: CASSLESRTEAFF. The DNA of the CDR3 is TGTGCCAGCAGCTTGGAATCTCGAACTGAAGCTTTCTTT.

The J gene is TRBJ2-3, the V gene TRBV25-1; TRBD1 agrees at 11 bases. The CDR3 length is 15 residues. Unmatched junction bases numbered 3, after V lost 3 bases and J lost 4 bases. The germline V gene encodes CDR1 MGHDK and CDR2 SYGVNS. CDR3 loop: CASSEDRGLSDTQYF. In DNA form, the CDR3 reads TGTGCCAGCAGTGAGGACAGGGGGCTGTCAGATACGCAGTATTTT.

The chain couples TRBV21-1 to TRBJ2-5; the table names TRBD1, a call not compared with the DNA. TRBV21-1 is a recognized pseudogene. The CDR3 loop spans 11 amino acids. The CDR3, as DNA: TGTGCCAGCAGGCACAAAGAGACCCAGTACTTC. Its protein product is CASRHKETQYF.

The rearrangement joins TRBV10-1 to TRBJ2-1; D not certain. V gave up 6 bases and J gave up 0 bases, with 12 bases separating them. The germline gives CDR1 WNHNN, CDR2 SYGVQD (reference sequence). CDR3 length: 15 residues. CDR3 nucleotides: TGCGCCAGCAGCGACGGCCCTAGCTCCTACAATGAGCAGTTCTTC. It specifies CASSDGPSSYNEQFF.

The chain uses TRBV27 and TRBJ2-3; the D gene is possibly TRBD2 (6 bases). The CDR3 is made up of 12 amino acids. The germline V and J ends were trimmed by 3 bases and 8 bases, with 9 bases remaining between them. Germline loops: CDR1 MNHEY, CDR2 SMNVEV (reference sequence). The CDR3 bases are TGTGCCAGCAGTTTTGGGGGAGGTACGCAGTATTTT. This encodes CASSFGGGTQYF.

V usage is TRBV28 and J usage is TRBJ1-1; 7 bases align to TRBD1. Looked up from germline, CDR1 is MDHEN and CDR2 is SYDVKM. V lost 5 bases and J lost 5; bases outside the gene matches: 5. The CDR3 is 13 residues long. This CDR3 reads CASSSIQGTEAFF. The CDR3 DNA reads as TGTGCCAGCAGTAGTATACAGGGGACTGAAGCTTTCTTT.

The genes are TRBV7-9 and TRBJ1-1; tentatively, D is TRBD1 (5 bases). CDR1 SEHNR and CDR2 FQNEAQ come from the germline V gene (reference sequence). This CDR3 region has 16 residues. Deletions cut 4 bases from V and 0 bases from J, with 15 bases between. The CDR3 nucleotides are TGTGCCAGCAGCTCGTCGCGGGGCAGACTGAACACTGAAGCTTTCTTT. Protein: CASSSSRGRLNTEAFF.

The chain employs TRBV11-3 and TRBJ1-5; 7 nucleotides align to TRBD1. The V and J ends lost 6 bases and 4 bases, in that order; junction bases with no gene match: 12. The CDR3 runs 16 residues. CDR1 and CDR2 (germline): SGHNT, YENEEA. CDR3 protein: CASSFSAQGTNQPQHF. The CDR3 DNA reads as TGTGCCAGCAGTTTCTCGGCACAGGGGACGAATCAGCCCCAGCATTTT.

The V and J genes are TRBV4-3 and TRBJ2-2, with a tentative D call TRBD2 (5 bases). Germline CDR1 is LGHNA and CDR2 is YSLEER. The CDR3 is 15 amino acids. Trimming took off 1 base at V and 5 bases at J, with 11 bases between the two ends. CDR3 sequence: CASSQAVRATGELFF. The CDR3 bases are TGCGCCAGCAGCCAAGCGGTGCGGGCGACCGGGGAGCTGTTTTTT.

Here the CDR3 reads CASSVVAGGATQYF. CDR3 in DNA: TGTGCCAGCAGCGTAGTTGCGGGAGGCGCTACGCAGTATTTT. V is TRBV9 and J is TRBJ2-3; 8 positions match TRBD2. CDR3 size: 14 residues. The junction had 5 bases not matched to a gene; V was cut back by 0 bases and J by 8 bases. CDR1 and CDR2 from the germline V gene are SGDLS and YYNGEE.

The V and J genes are TRBV5-1 and TRBJ1-2, with D maybe TRBD1 (6 bases). CDR3 length equals 16 residues. V was clipped by 0 bases and J by 1 base, with 13 bases between them. Germline V gene sequence: CDR1 SGHRS, CDR2 YFSETQ. CDR3 in DNA: TGCGCCAGCAGCTTGGCCGGACAGTCCAATAACTATGGCTACACCTTC. Translating gives CASSLAGQSNNYGYTF.

The J gene is TRBJ2-7, the V gene TRBV4-1, with D possibly called TRBD1 or TRBD2 (5 bases each). The CDR3 extends over 14 amino acids. Trimming shortened V by 4 bases and J by 4 bases, and 14 bases separated the two germline ends. Germline V gives CDR1 MGHRA, CDR2 YSYEKL. CDR3 coding DNA: TGCGCCAGCAGCCTTGAGTTGGGGACGTACGAGCAGTACTTC. It yields the protein CASSLELGTYEQYF.

The chain employs TRBV28 and TRBJ2-3, with 9 nucleotides matching TRBD2. This CDR3 has 16 residues. The germline gives CDR1 MDHEN, CDR2 SYDVKM. With 5 bases clipped from V and 2 bases from J, the junction kept 8 bases outside the gene matches. CDR3 residues: CASSLHSGGLTDTQYF. In DNA, the CDR3 is TGTGCCAGCAGTCTACATAGCGGGGGCCTCACAGATACGCAGTATTTT. Drawing the rest from reference TRBV28 and TRBJ2-3, the complete variable domain is DVKVTQSSRYLVKRTGEKVFLECVQDMDHENMFWYRQDPGLGLRLIYFSYDVKMKEKGDIPEGYSVSREKKERFSLILESASTNQTSMYLCASSLHSGGLTDTQYFGPGTRLTVL.

The chain uses TRBV19 and TRBJ2-2; TRBD2 matches at 7 bases. The germline V gene has CDR1 LNHDA and CDR2 SQIVND (reference sequence). This CDR3 has 15 residues. V shed 9 bases and J 6 bases; nucleotides not matched to a gene: 13. Written as DNA, the CDR3 is TGTGCCAGCCGTCGAGGGCGGGAGTTATCCGGGGAGCTGTTTTTT. As protein: CASRRGRELSGELFF.

The chain is built from TRBV14 and TRBJ2-5; the match to TRBD2 covers 13 bases. Germline CDR1 and CDR2: SGHDN and FVKESK. The CDR3 runs 16 residues. V lost 2 bases to trimming and J lost 5 bases; unmatched junction nucleotides: 5. DNA for the CDR3: TGTGCCAGCAGCCAATTCCCGACTAGCGGGAGGGAGACCCAGTACTTC. This translates into CASSQFPTSGRETQYF.

The V and J genes are TRBV27 and TRBJ2-7; TRBD1 aligns across 7 bases. Germline V gene lookup returns CDR1 MNHEY and CDR2 SMNVEV (reference sequence). Unmatched junction bases numbered 12, after V lost 3 bases and J lost 7 bases. CDR3 length: 15 amino acids. The CDR3 DNA reads as TGTGCCAGCAGTTTCCTGGGTACAGGGGCTCGAGAGCAGTACTTC. Protein product: CASSFLGTGAREQYF.

As to this clone: An end of the junction differs from the germline gene, which may be a read error. This chain links TRBV2 with TRBJ2-7; 11 nucleotides line up with TRBD2. Germline V gene data show CDR1 as SNHLY and CDR2 as FYNNEI. There are 14 residues in the CDR3. The CDR3 region has the DNA TGTGCCAGCAGTGATATCTGGCCTAATAGCGGGAGGGCCTTC. This translates into CASSDIWPNSGRAF.

The J gene is TRBJ2-1, the V gene TRBV27; 10 bases line up with TRBD1. V lost 5 bases and J lost 4; bases outside the gene matches: 11. CDR1 and CDR2 from the germline V gene are MNHEY and SMNVEV (reference sequence). This CDR3 is 17 amino acids long. CDR3 sequence: CASSHRTGQGGYNEQFF. CDR3 in DNA: TGTGCCAGCAGTCACCGAACAGGACAGGGGGGATACAATGAGCAGTTCTTC.

The J gene is TRBJ1-1, the V gene TRBV10-1, with D perhaps TRBD1 (6 bases). The CDR3 extends over 14 amino acids. The ends were cut back, 0 bases at V and 8 bases at J, with 13 bases in the middle. Germline V gene data show CDR1 as WNHNN and CDR2 as SYGVQD (reference sequence). In DNA, the CDR3 is TGCGCCAGCAGTGAGTCGCCAGGGGATATGGAAGCTTTCTTT. Translated, it gives CASSESPGDMEAFF.

This clone appeared a single time. The chain is built from TRBV11-2 and TRBJ2-1; 11 bases map to TRBD2. The CDR3 contains 17 residues. CDR1 and CDR2 from the germline V gene are SGHAT and FQNNGV. V lost 3 bases to trimming and J lost 3 bases; unmatched junction nucleotides: 7. The CDR3 coding sequence is TGTGCCAGCAGCTTTCACATACTAGCGGGGGACTACAATGAGCAGTTCTTC. Its protein is CASSFHILAGDYNEQFF.

The rearrangement links TRBV9 to TRBJ2-1; no firm D call. The CDR3 sequence is 16 residues long. The V gene lost 3 bases and the J gene lost 1 base, with 14 bases spanning the gap. The germline CDR1 and CDR2 sequences are SGDLS and YYNGEE. The CDR3 nucleotides read TGTGCCAGCAGCGGAGTCCCCGCTCGATCCTACAATGAGCAGTTCTTC. Translated, it gives CASSGVPARSYNEQFF.

The chain carries TRBV30 and TRBJ2-7; 7 nucleotides agree with TRBD1. V shed 5 bases, J shed 3 bases, and the junction held 16 bases outside the gene matches. The CDR3 runs to 16 residues. Germline V gene sequence: CDR1 GTSNPN, CDR2 SVGIG (reference sequence). The CDR3 spells CAWGGSRGQGVYEQYF. CDR3 sequence (DNA): TGTGCCTGGGGTGGATCCCGGGGCCAGGGGGTCTACGAGCAGTACTTC.

V is TRBV15 and J is TRBJ2-7, with 10 bases fitting TRBD2. The V gene's germline CDR1 is LNHNV and CDR2 YYDKDF (reference sequence). J gave up 3 bases and V 0 bases, and 2 bases lay outside the gene matches. The CDR3 spans 15 residues. The CDR3 DNA sequence: TGTGCCACCAGCAGAGAGACTAGCGGGTTCTACGAGCAGTACTTC. Its translation is CATSRETSGFYEQYF.

V gene TRBV28 combines with J gene TRBJ2-1; TRBD2 agrees at 7 bases. V lost 1 base, J lost 13 bases, and 7 bases stayed unmatched. The V gene's germline CDR1 is MDHEN and CDR2 SYDVKM. The CDR3 spans 13 residues. The CDR3 coding sequence is TGTGCCAGCAGTTTATATCCTAGCGGAAAACAGTTCTTC. It specifies CASSLYPSGKQFF.

The chain couples TRBV10-3 to TRBJ1-5, with D perhaps matching TRBD1 (5 bases). Germline-derived CDR1 and CDR2 are ENHRY and SYGVKD. The CDR3 totals 17 residues. V was clipped by 3 bases and J by 4 bases, with 19 bases between them. The CDR3 is CAISEFGREDGNQPQHF. In nucleotides, the CDR3 is TGTGCCATCAGTGAATTCGGCAGGGAGGACGGGAATCAGCCCCAGCATTTT.

The chain has TRBV2 and TRBJ2-7, with 7 bases fitting TRBD2. V shed 8 bases, J shed 5 bases, and the junction held 12 bases outside the gene matches. CDR1 is SNHLY, CDR2 FYNNEI, per germline. This CDR3 spans 14 amino acids. The CDR3 reads CASLWGGVRHEQYF. The CDR3 coding sequence is TGTGCCAGCTTGTGGGGGGGAGTCCGTCACGAGCAGTACTTC.

This clone was picked up one time. The gene calls are TRBV27 and TRBJ2-7, with D unresolved. The CDR3 loop spans 15 amino acids. Trimming left V 3 bases short and J 1 base short, with 13 bases between. The germline CDR1 and CDR2 sequences are MNHEY and SMNVEV (reference sequence). The CDR3 here is CASSLLGIGSYEQYF. In DNA, the CDR3 is TGTGCCAGCAGTTTGCTGGGGATCGGGTCCTACGAGCAGTACTTC.

The count of this clone is one. This rearrangement joins TRBV27 to TRBJ2-1; D call uncertain. The germline V gene encodes CDR1 MNHEY and CDR2 SMNVEV (reference sequence). V lost 5 bases and J lost 8, with 16 bases in between. The length of the CDR3 is 14 residues. The CDR3 DNA reads as TGTGCCAGCAGTCCCCGTTCTACTTTGGATGAGCAGTTCTTC. Translation gives CASSPRSTLDEQFF.

The CDR3 DNA reads TGTGCCAGCTCCCCCAAGGGGGGGGCTAGCGGGGACCTAAGCACAGATACGCAGTATTTT. Residues: CASSPKGGASGDLSTDTQYF. The V gene is TRBV18, the J gene TRBJ2-3; TRBD2 matches at 9 bases. The CDR3 runs 20 residues. The V gene end was trimmed by 6 bases and the J gene end by 0 bases; junction bases not matched to a gene: 19. Germline assignment: CDR1 KGHSH and CDR2 LQKENI.

The gene calls are TRBV28 and TRBJ2-1; the D gene is possibly TRBD1 (6 bases). V lost 3 bases, J lost 5 bases, and 14 bases lay in between. Germline V gene lookup returns CDR1 MDHEN and CDR2 SYDVKM. The CDR3 sequence is 15 residues long. The CDR3 loop is CASSFFGTQDNEQFF. CDR3 in DNA: TGTGCCAGCAGTTTTTTCGGGACACAGGACAATGAGCAGTTCTTC. Full variable domain (outside the CDR3, taken from reference TRBV28 and TRBJ2-1): DVKVTQSSRYLVKRTGEKVFLECVQDMDHENMFWYRQDPGLGLRLIYFSYDVKMKEKGDIPEGYSVSREKKERFSLILESASTNQTSMYLCASSFFGTQDNEQFFGPGTRLTVL.